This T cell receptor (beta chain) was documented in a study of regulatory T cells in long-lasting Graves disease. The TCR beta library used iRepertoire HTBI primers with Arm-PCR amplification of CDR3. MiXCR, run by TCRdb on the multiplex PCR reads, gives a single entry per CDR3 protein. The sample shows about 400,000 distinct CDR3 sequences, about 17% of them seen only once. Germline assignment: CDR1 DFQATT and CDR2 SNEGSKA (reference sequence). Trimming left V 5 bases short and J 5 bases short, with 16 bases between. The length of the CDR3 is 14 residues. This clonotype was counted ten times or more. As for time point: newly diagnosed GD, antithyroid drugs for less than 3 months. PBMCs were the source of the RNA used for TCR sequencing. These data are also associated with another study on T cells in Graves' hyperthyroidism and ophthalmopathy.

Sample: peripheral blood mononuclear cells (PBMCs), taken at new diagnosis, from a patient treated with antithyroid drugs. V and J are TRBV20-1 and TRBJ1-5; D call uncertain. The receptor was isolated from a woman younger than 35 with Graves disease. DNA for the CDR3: TGCAGTGCTTTGGACGGGGAGGATTATCAGCCCCAGCATTTT. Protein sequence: CSALDGEDYQPQHF.